This T cell receptor beta chain was identified during a study of naive CD8 T cells in extremely preterm neonates. Study observations and caveats: Preterm neonates shared more CDR3 nucleotide sequences (around 2.5%) than older groups.

V dropped 4 bases and J dropped 0; count of bases not matched to a gene: 8. Germline V gene sequence: CDR1 SEHNR, CDR2 FQNEAQ (reference sequence). This CDR3 contains 17 residues. Worth noting for this clone: Its antigen is not known.

Cord blood came from elective full-term cesareans at roughly 35-41 weeks without labor or membrane rupture. Clones were read by immunoSEQ multiplex PCR, and TCRdb kept only the in-frame ones, dropping some. The repertoire consists of fewer than 7,000 clones, with under 99% occurring once and the leading ten covering roughly 0.4%. The receptor comes from a newborn in good health. The chain combines TRBV7-9 with TRBJ2-1; TRBD2 aligns across 8 bases. The sample consisted of naive CD8+ T cells from cord blood. The DNA of the CDR3 is TGTGCCAGCAGCTCGCCCTCGGCGGGAGGCTCCTACAATGAGCAGTTCTTC. Protein product: CASSSPSAGGSYNEQFF.